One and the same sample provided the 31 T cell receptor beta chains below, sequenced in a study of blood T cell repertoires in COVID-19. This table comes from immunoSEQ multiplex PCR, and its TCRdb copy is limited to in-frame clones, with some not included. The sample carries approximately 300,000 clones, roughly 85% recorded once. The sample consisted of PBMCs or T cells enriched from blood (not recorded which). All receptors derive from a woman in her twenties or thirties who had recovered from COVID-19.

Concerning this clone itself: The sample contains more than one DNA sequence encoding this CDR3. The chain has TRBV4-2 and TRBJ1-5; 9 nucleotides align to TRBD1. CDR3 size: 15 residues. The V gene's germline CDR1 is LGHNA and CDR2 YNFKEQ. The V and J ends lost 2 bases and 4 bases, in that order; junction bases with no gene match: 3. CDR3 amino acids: CASSQTGTGNQPQHF. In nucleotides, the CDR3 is TGTGCCAGCAGCCAAACCGGGACAGGGAATCAGCCCCAGCATTTT.

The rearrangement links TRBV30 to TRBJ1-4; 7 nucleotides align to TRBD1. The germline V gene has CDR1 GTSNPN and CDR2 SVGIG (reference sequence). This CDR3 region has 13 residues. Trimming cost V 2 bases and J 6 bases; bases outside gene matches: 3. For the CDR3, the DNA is TGTGCCTGGAGTCGGGACAGTTATGAAAAACTGTTTTTT. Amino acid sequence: CAWSRDSYEKLFF.

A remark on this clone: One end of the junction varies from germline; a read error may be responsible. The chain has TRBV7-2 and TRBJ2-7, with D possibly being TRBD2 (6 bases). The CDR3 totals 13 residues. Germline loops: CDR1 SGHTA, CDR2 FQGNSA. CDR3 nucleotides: TGTGCCAGCAGTTTAGGAGGGTTCAACGAGCAGTACTTC. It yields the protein CASSLGGFNEQYF.

The CDR3 DNA sequence: TGTGCCAGCAGTAAGACCGGACAGTCAATAACTGAAGCTTTCTTT. This encodes CASSKTGQSITEAFF. The rearrangement uses TRBV9 and TRBJ1-1; possibly TRBD1 for D (6 bases). The CDR3 runs to 15 residues. V was trimmed by 5 bases and J by 5 bases, leaving 19 bases between them. Per the germline V gene, CDR1 is SGDLS and CDR2 is YYNGEE.

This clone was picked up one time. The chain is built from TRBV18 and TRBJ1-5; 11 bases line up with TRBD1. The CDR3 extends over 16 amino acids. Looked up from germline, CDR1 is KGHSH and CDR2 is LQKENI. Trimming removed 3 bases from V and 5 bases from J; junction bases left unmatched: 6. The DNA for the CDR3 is TGTGCCAGCTCACCGGACAGGGGGCTTTTTGATCAGCCCCAGCATTTT. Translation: CASSPDRGLFDQPQHF.

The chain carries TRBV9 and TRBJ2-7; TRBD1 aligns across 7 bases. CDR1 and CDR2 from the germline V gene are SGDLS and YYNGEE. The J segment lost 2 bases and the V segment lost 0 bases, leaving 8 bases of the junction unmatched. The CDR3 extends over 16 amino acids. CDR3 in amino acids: CASSVGGTGVTYEQYF. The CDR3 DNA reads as TGTGCCAGCAGCGTAGGAGGAACAGGGGTAACCTACGAGCAGTACTTC.

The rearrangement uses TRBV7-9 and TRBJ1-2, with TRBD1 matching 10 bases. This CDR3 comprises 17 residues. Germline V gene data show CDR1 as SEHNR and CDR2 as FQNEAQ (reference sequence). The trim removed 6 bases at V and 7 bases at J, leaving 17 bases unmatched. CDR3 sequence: CASRTIHRPGQGFGYTF. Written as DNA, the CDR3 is TGTGCCAGCAGGACAATCCACCGACCGGGACAGGGGTTTGGCTACACCTTC.

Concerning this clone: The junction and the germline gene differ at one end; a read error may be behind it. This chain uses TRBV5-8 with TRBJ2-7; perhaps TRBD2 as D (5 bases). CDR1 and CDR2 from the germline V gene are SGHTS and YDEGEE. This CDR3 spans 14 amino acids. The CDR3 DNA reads TGTGCCAGCAGCTTCAGCGGCCGCGGGTTGGAGTACGTTTTC. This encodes CASSFSGRGLEYVF.

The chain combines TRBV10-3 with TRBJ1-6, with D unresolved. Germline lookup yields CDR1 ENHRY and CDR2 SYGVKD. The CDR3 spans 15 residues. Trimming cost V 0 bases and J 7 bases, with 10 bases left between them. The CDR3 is CAISESNPLNSPLHF. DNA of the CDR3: TGTGCCATCAGTGAGTCCAATCCCCTAAATTCACCCCTCCACTTT.

The CDR3 sequence is CASSYSRRLNTEAFF. Here the CDR3 DNA reads TGTGCCAGCAGTTACTCGAGGCGGTTGAACACTGAAGCTTTCTTT. The chain uses TRBV6-5 and TRBJ1-1, with D uncertain. The length of the CDR3 is 15 residues. Trimming took 0 bases from V and 0 from J, leaving 8 bases between them. CDR1 is MNHEY, CDR2 SVGAGI, per germline.

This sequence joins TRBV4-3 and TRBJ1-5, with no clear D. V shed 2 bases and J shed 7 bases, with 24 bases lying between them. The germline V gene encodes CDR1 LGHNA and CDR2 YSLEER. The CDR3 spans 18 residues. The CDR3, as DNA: TGCGCCAGCAGCCAATACCATCACAGCAAACCCTCGGGACAGCCCCAGCATTTT. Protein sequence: CASSQYHHSKPSGQPQHF.

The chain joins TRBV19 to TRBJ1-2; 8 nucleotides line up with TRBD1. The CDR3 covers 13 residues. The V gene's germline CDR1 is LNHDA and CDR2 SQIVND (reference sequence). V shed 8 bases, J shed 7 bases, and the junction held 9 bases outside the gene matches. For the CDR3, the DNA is TGTGCCAGTTCCCCGGACAGGGCAGGTGGCTACACCTTC. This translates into CASSPDRAGGYTF.

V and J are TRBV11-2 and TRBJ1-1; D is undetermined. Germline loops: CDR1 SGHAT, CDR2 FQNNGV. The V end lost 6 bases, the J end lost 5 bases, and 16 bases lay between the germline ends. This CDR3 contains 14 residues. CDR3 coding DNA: TGTGCCAGCAGAATGACTAACTGGAGGACTGAAGCTTTCTTT. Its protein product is CASRMTNWRTEAFF.

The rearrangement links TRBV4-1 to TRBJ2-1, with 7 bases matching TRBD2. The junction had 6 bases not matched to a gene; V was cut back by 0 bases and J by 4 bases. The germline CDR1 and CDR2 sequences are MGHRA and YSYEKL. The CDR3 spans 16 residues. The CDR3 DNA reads TGCGCCAGCAGCCAAGACTCCAGCGGGGCTTACAATGAGCAGTTCTTC. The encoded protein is CASSQDSSGAYNEQFF.

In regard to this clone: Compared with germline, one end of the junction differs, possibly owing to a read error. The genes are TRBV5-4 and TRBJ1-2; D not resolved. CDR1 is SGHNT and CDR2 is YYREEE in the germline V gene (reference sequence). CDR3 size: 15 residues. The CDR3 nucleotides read TGTGCCAGCAGCCGGCCGGACTATCTTGATGATGGGTACACCTTC. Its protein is CASSRPDYLDDGYTF. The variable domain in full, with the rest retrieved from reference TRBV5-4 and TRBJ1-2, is ETGVTQSPTHLIKTRGQQVTLRCSSQSGHNTVSWYQQALGQGPQFIFQYYREEENGRGNFPPRFSGLQFPNYSSELNVNALELDDSALYLCASSRPDYLDDGYTFGSGTRLTVV.

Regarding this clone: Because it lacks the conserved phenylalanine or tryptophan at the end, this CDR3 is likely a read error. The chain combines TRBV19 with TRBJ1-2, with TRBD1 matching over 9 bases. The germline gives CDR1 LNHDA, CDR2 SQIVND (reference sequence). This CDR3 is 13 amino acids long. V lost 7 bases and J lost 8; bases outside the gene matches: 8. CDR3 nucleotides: TGTGCCAGTAACGGCGGGACAGGGCAGGGCTACACCCTC. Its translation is CASNGGTGQGYTL.

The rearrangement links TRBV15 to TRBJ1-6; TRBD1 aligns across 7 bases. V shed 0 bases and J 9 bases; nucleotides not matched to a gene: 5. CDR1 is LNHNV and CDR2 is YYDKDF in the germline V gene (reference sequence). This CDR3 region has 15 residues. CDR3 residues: CATSRDQGVGSPLHF. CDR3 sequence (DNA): TGTGCCACCAGCAGAGATCAGGGGGTTGGTTCACCCCTCCACTTT.

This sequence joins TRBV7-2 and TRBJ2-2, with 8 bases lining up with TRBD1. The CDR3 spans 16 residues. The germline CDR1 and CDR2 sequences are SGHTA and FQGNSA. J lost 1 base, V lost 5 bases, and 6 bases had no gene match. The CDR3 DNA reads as TGTGCCAGCAGCCCCTCCGGGACAGGGAACACCGGGGAGCTGTTTTTT. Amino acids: CASSPSGTGNTGELFF.

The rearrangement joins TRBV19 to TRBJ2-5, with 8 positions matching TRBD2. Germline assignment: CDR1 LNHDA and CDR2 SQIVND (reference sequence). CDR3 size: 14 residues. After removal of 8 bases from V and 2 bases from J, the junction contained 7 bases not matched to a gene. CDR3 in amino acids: CASATGGLQETQYF. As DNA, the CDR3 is TGTGCCAGTGCGACGGGGGGGCTTCAAGAGACCCAGTACTTC.

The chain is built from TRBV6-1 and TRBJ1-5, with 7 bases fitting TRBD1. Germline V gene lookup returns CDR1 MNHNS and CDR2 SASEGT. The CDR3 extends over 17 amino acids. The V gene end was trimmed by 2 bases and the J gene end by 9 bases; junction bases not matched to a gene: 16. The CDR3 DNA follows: TGTGCCAGCAGTGAACCAAAGGGGGCCCCGAAGATTTCGCCCCAGCATTTT. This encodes CASSEPKGAPKISPQHF.

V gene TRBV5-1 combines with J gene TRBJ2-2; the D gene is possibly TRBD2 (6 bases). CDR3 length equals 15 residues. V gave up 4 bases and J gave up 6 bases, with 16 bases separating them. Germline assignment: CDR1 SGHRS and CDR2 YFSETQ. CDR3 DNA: TGCGCCAGCAGCATCGGGACTGTTGTGGCCGGGGAGCTGTTTTTT. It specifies CASSIGTVVAGELFF.

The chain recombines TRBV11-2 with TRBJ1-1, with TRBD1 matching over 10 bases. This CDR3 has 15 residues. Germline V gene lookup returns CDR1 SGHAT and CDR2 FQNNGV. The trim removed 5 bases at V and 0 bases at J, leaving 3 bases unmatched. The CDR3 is CASSMGQGLNTEAFF. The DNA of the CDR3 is TGTGCCAGCAGCATGGGACAGGGGTTGAACACTGAAGCTTTCTTT.

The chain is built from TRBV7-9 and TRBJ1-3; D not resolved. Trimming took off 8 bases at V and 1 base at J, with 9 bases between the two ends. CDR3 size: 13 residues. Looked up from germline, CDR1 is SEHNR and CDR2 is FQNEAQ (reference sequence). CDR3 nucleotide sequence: TGTGCCAGCCTTAGGACTTCTGGAAACACCATATATTTT. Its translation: CASLRTSGNTIYF.

The CDR3 DNA follows: TGTGCCAGCAGTGAAGCAGGGGGCTCAGGAAACACCATATATTTT. Its translation: CASSEAGGSGNTIYF. V usage is TRBV6-1 and J usage is TRBJ1-3; 7 bases fit TRBD1. The CDR3 consists of 15 residues. CDR1 and CDR2 from the germline V gene are MNHNS and SASEGT. J was trimmed by 4 bases and V by 0 bases; bases with no gene match: 3.

Here the CDR3 DNA reads TGTGCCACCTCCCTATGGGTAGGGGATAACACTGAAGCTTTCTTT. Its translation is CATSLWVGDNTEAFF. The chain uses TRBV19 and TRBJ1-1; a possible D gene is TRBD1 (5 bases). CDR3 length: 15 amino acids. Germline V gene data show CDR1 as LNHDA and CDR2 as SQIVND (reference sequence). Trimming removed 10 bases from V and 2 bases from J, with 20 bases in between.

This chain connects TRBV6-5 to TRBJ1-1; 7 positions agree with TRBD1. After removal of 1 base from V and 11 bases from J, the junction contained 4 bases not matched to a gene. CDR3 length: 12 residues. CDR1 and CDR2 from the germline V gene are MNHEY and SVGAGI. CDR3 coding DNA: TGTGCCAGCAGTTACTTGACAGGGTCCGCTTTCTTT. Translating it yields CASSYLTGSAFF.

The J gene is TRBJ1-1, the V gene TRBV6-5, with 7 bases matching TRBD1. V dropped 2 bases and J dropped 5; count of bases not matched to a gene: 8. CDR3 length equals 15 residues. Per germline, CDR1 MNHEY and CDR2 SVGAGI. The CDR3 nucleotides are TGTGCCAGCAGTTACGCCACAGGGGTAGAGACTGAAGCTTTCTTT. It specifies CASSYATGVETEAFF.

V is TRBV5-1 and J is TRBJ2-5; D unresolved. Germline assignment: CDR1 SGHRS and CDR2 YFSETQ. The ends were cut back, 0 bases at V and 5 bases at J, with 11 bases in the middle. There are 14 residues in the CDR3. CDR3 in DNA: TGCGCCAGCAGCTTGGGGTCAGGTGGCGAGACCCAGTACTTC. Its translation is CASSLGSGGETQYF.

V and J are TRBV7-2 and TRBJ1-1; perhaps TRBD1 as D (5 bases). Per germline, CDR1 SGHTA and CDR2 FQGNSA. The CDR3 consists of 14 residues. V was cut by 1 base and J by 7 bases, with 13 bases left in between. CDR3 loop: CASSLGPGGLEAFF. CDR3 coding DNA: TGTGCCAGCAGCTTAGGTCCCGGGGGACTTGAAGCTTTCTTT.

CDR3 residues: CATKQTSGTDTQYF. CDR3 DNA sequence: TGTGCCACCAAACAGACTAGCGGCACAGATACGCAGTATTTT. The chain is built from TRBV6-4 and TRBJ2-3; TRBD2 aligns across 8 bases. V gave up 10 bases and J gave up 1 base; unmatched junction bases: 7. The length of the CDR3 is 14 residues. In germline, CDR1 is MRHNA, CDR2 SNTAGT.

The CDR3: CASSSKNSGGYTGELFF. The CDR3 coding sequence is TGCGCCAGCAGCTCCAAAAATAGCGGGGGTTATACCGGGGAGCTGTTTTTT. This chain uses TRBV5-1 with TRBJ2-2; 9 bases align to TRBD2. The germline CDR1 and CDR2 sequences are SGHRS and YFSETQ. This CDR3 has 17 residues. Trimming at V came to 3 bases and at J to 5 bases, leaving 11 bases not matched to a gene.